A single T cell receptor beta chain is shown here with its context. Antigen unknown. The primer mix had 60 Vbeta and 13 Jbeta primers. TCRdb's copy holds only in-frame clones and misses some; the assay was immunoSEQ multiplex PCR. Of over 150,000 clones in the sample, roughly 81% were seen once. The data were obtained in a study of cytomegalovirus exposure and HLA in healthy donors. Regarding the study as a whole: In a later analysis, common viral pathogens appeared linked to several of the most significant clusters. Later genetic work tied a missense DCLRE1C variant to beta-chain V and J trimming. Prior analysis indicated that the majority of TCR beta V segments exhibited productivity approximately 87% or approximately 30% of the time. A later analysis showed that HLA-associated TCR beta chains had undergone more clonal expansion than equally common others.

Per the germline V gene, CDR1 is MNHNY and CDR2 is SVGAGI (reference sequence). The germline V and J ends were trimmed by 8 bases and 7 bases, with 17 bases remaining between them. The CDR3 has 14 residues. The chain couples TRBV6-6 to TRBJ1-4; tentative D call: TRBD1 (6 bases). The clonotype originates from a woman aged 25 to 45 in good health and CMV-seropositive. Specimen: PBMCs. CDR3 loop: CASGLGGAGEKLFF. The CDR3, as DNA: TGTGCCAGCGGCCTGGGGGGGGCGGGTGAAAAACTGTTTTTT.